This TCR beta chain emerged from a study of vaccination and CD4 T cells after COVID-19 (dated by TCRdb to about 2022). In the study overall: The convalescent cohort comprised six males and four females, including two Hispanic individuals, seven Caucasians, two Asians and one multiracial person. Two doses of either the Pfizer-BioNTech BNT162b2 vaccine (n=8) or the Moderna mRNA-1273 vaccine (n=2) were administered to participants. Post-COVID blood samples were collected from convalescent patients a median of approximately 100 days after diagnosis, with a range of roughly 35 to 170 days. Post-vaccine blood samples were obtained a median of around 67 days after the second vaccine dose, with a range of about 12 to 241 days. Overlapping spike peptide pools from SARS-CoV-2 and from the common cold coronaviruses HCoV-NL63, HCoV-OC43 and HCoV-229E were used as culture stimuli. In control cultures, a CEFX viral epitope pool was used as positive control, an HIV-1 Nef peptide pool was used as negative control, or no peptide was added. The spike-specific CD4+ TCR repertoire was compared before and after mRNA vaccination in 10 to 11 COVID-19 convalescent patients and a handful of infection-naive healthy vaccine recipients.

Libraries were made using PCR. At the Johns Hopkins FTIC core, DNA from the cultured CD4+ T cells underwent TCR sequencing with the Oncomine TCR Beta short-read assay. The QIAamp micro DNA kit was used to extract genomic DNA from the cultured CD4+ T cells. Oncomine TCR Beta libraries made from cultured CD4+ T cells were pooled using unique dual indexes and sequenced on an Illumina iSeq 100. As for how the authors treated the data: Non-productive sequences were filtered out, and CDR3s that did not start with C, did not end with F or W, or were shorter than 7 amino acids were discarded. The MANAFEST web application was used to identify antigen-specific clonotypes by comparing peptide-stimulated wells against reference wells and other culture wells. To be called positive, a clone needed an FDR below 0.05, an odds ratio above 5, and a productive frequency above 0.1% in at least two of three replicate wells. Clonotypes that were significantly expanded in both SARS-CoV-2 spike wells and at least one common cold coronavirus spike condition were defined as cross-reactive. Using R version 3.6.1, CDR3 homology was evaluated through Levenshtein distances (stringdist) along with unrooted phylogenetic trees (ape). TCRdb cleaned the public reads at Q25 with fastp, built clones with MiXCR and kept in-frame beta chains. Identical CDR3 protein sequences are pooled into one entry, listed with their most common genes and DNA. TCRdb's processing, not the study's, gives the V and J calls here. This sample comprises about 26,000 distinct CDR3 sequences, roughly 52% of them detected only once. The biggest ten clones account for 28% of the sample.

Beyond this particular receptor, the publication reports: In convalescent patients, nearly all vaccine-specific clones (304 of 307) were found to be mono-reactive for SARS-CoV-2 spike rather than cross-reactive with common cold coronaviruses. An increase in the median number of SARS-CoV-2-reactive clonotypes from around 20 after infection to roughly 38 after vaccination was observed, but the change was not found to be significant. Only a relatively small number of convalescent patients were included in the study, and early timepoints following natural infection were not analyzed. In convalescent patients, a median about 90% of post-vaccine SARS-CoV-2-reactive clones were detected only after vaccination, and vaccine-specific priming was suggested by this finding.

Notes on this clonotype: No cognate antigen has been identified for it. Within one base of it there is no much larger clone, and no base qualities were kept.

The germline V gene sets CDR1 to MNHNS and CDR2 to SASEGT. The CDR3, cysteine through phenylalanine, is 17 amino acids long. CDR3 DNA is the only sequence kept; it has 51 bases, read in frame from the first base. The V end loses 2 bases and the J end loses 6 bases, and a stretch of 22 bases separates them. The treatment or condition label, as the study defines it: roughly 10-day PBMC culture with coronavirus spike peptide pools or control peptides (ViraFEST assay). The study used the ViraFEST assay, which expanded antigen-specific T cells with peptide pools and then identified expanded clonotypes by TCR sequencing. Healthy vaccine recipients had no prior SARS-CoV-2 infection, confirmed by negative nucleocapsid antibody tests before and after vaccination. Each well held 2 million to 2.5 million PBMCs cultured with roughly 9.2 ug/ml peptide pools in IMDM containing approximately 4.8% human AB serum and around 10 IU/ml IL-2. Half of the culture medium was replaced with fresh IL-2-containing medium on days 3 and 7. After approximately 11 days of culture, CD4+ T cells were isolated by negative selection with the EasySep CD4+ T cell isolation kit. Ficoll-Paque Plus gradient centrifugation was used to isolate PBMCs from whole blood, and the isolated PBMCs were then either used fresh or cryopreserved at -140C. Triplicate wells were generally used for each culture condition.

Sequencing used CD4+ T cells from blood, cultured in vitro, obtained before SARS-CoV-2 vaccination. This TCR came from a human donor who received a COVID-19 vaccine. Recombination joined TRBV6-1 with TRBJ1-1, with no confidently assigned D gene. Here the CDR3 is given as CASSESAGRPWSPEAFF. The DNA is TGTGCCAGCAGTGAATCCGCGGGCAGGCCCTGGTCCCCTGAAGCTTTCTTT.